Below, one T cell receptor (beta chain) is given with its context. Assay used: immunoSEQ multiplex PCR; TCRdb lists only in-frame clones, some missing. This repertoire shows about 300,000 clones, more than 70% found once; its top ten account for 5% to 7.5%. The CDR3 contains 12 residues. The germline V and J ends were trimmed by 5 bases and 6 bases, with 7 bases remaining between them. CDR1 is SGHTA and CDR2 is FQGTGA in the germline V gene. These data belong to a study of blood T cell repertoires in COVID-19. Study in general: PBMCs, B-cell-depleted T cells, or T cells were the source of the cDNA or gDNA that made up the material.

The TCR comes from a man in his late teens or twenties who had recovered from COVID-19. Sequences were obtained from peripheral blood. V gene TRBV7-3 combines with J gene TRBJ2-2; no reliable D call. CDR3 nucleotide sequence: TGTGCCAGCAGCCCCACGGCCGGGGAGCTGTTTTTT. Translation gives CASSPTAGELFF.